This is a list of T cell receptor beta chains from one sample in a study of blood T cell repertoires in COVID-19. Clones were sequenced by immunoSEQ multiplex PCR, and TCRdb holds only the in-frame ones, with some missing. The data hold 110,000 or so clones, with 84% observed a single time. The specimen was peripheral blood. All receptors derive from a woman aged 40 to 49 with acute or convalescent COVID-19. The CDR3 runs from the conserved cysteine through the conserved F or W. The D gene is left open where the match is weak. A clone size is listed for some rows: how often the clone was seen (once, few, many), or a class if it is expanded.

V	D	J	size	DNA	CDR3
TRBV5-4	-	TRBJ1-6	-	TGTGCCAGCAGCTTAGGAGGGGTCCATAATTCACCCCTCCACTTT	CASSLGGVHNSPLHF
TRBV2	TRBD2	TRBJ2-7	once	TGTGCCAGCAGCTCGCGTGGCGGGGGCTCCTACGAGCAGTACTTC	CASSSRGGGSYEQYF
TRBV7-2	-	TRBJ1-4	-	TGTGCCAGCAGCTTAACAAGGACGGGGAATGAAAAACTGTTTTTT	CASSLTRTGNEKLFF
TRBV23-1	-	TRBJ2-1	-	TGCGGTACCAAACACCAGGTAAATGAGCAGTTCTTC	CGTKHQVNEQFF
TRBV4-1	-	TRBJ1-4	-	TGCGCCAGCAGCCAAGCCGGAGGGGCCGGGTGGGAGAGTGAAAAACTGTTTTTT	CASSQAGGAGWESEKLFF
TRBV19	TRBD1	TRBJ1-1	once	TGTGCCAGTAGTATCGGGACAGGGCGTACTGAAGCTTTCTTT	CASSIGTGRTEAFF
TRBV3-1/TRBV3-2	TRBD2	TRBJ2-5	-	TGTGCCAGCAGCCAACCCCGACGGGAGGAGGAGACCCAGTACTTC	CASSQPRREEETQYF
TRBV7-3	TRBD2	TRBJ2-2	-	TGTGCCAGCAGCTTCCTAGCGGGGGCCACCGGGGAGCTGTTTTTT	CASSFLAGATGELFF
TRBV7-9	-	TRBJ1-3	-	TGTGCCAGCAGCTTAGTAGGAGGAAGGCCTGGAAACACCATATATTTT	CASSLVGGRPGNTIYF
TRBV19	-	TRBJ1-5	-	TGTGCCACTTCGAATACAGGGCTAAATCAGCCCCAGCATTTT	CATSNTGLNQPQHF
TRBV10-3	-	TRBJ2-7	-	TGTGCCATCAGTGAGTCGTGGTTGACCCCGCAGGTTGGGGGCCCAGCCGAGCAGTACTTC	CAISESWLTPQVGGPAEQYF
TRBV5-1	-	TRBJ2-7	-	TGCGCCAGCAGCTTGGTCAGGGGAAGGGCAGTTCAGTACTTC	CASSLVRGRAVQYF
TRBV7-8	-	TRBJ1-5	-	TGTGCCAGCAGCTTAAAATACGCGGAACAGCCCCAGCATTTT	CASSLKYAEQPQHF
TRBV24-1	-	TRBJ1-5	few	TGTGCCACCAGTGATATCCGGAGCAATCAGCCCCAGCATTTT	CATSDIRSNQPQHF
TRBV6-5	-	TRBJ1-1	-	TGTGCCAGCAGAACACAGGGTGTCGCCACTGAAGCTTTCTTT	CASRTQGVATEAFF
TRBV5-6	-	TRBJ1-4	-	TGTGCCAGCAGCTTGCGGGGATGGAAAACTAATGAAAAACTGTTTTTT	CASSLRGWKTNEKLFF
TRBV7-2	-	TRBJ2-7	few	TGTGCCAGCAGCCTAGAGGTGACAGGCGGCTACGAGCAGTACTTC	CASSLEVTGGYEQYF
TRBV27	TRBD1	TRBJ1-2	-	TGTGCCAGCAGTTTATCCCGACAGGGACCCTATGGCTACACCTTC	CASSLSRQGPYGYTF
TRBV5-1	-	TRBJ1-1	-	TGCGCCAGCAGCACCGGGACACTGAACACTGAAGCTTTCTTT	CASSTGTLNTEAFF
TRBV7-2	TRBD2	TRBJ2-1	-	TGTGCCAGCAGCCCCTACGGCGGGGGGGCACATGAGCAGTTCTTC	CASSPYGGGAHEQFF
TRBV25-1	TRBD1	TRBJ2-2	few	TGTGCCAGCAGTGCGGGGACAGCGAACACCGGGGAGCTGTTTTTT	CASSAGTANTGELFF
TRBV6-5	-	TRBJ1-1	-	TGTGCCATCGGACCAGGGGAAACTGAAGCTTTCTTT	CAIGPGETEAFF
TRBV27	-	TRBJ2-2	-	TGTGCCAGCAGTTTAAAGGGACAGAACACCGGGGAGCTGTTTTTT	CASSLKGQNTGELFF
TRBV7-9	-	TRBJ1-1	-	TGTGCCAGCAGCCCTCGACAGGCCTCTGAAGCTTTCTTT	CASSPRQASEAFF
TRBV7-6	TRBD2	TRBJ2-3	-	TGTGCCAGCAGCTCGGGGACTAGCGGGGGACCGGGTACGCAGTATTTT	CASSSGTSGGPGTQYF
TRBV2	-	TRBJ1-2	-	TGTGCCAGCACGAAAGGAGCAGCTAACTATGGCTACACCTTC	CASTKGAANYGYTF